This TCR beta chain stems from a study of T cells in Graves' hyperthyroidism and ophthalmopathy. Overall study findings and caveats: Median prediction lead before ophthalmopathy onset was 6 to 8 months with the model.

The CDR3 is made up of 15 amino acids. Trimming took 4 bases from V and 0 from J, leaving 9 bases between them. CDR1 MDHEN and CDR2 SYDVKM come from the germline V gene. A note on this clonotype: No antigen is known for it.

Amplification of TCR beta CDR3 regions used RNA as the template. HTBI primers were used for first-round RT-PCR of the TCR CDR3. TCRdb called the multiplex PCR reads again in MiXCR, with one record for every CDR3 protein. Of around 580,000 distinct CDR3 sequences in the sample, 16% are singletons; the top ten hold roughly 18%. Material for sequencing was blood. The TCR comes from a woman between 18 and 29 years old with Graves' hyperthyroidism. The rearrangement uses TRBV28 and TRBJ1-4, with D hard to call. Here the CDR3 reads CASSSWAPTNEKLFF. The CDR3 nucleotides are TGTGCCAGCAGTTCTTGGGCCCCAACTAATGAAAAACTGTTTTTT.